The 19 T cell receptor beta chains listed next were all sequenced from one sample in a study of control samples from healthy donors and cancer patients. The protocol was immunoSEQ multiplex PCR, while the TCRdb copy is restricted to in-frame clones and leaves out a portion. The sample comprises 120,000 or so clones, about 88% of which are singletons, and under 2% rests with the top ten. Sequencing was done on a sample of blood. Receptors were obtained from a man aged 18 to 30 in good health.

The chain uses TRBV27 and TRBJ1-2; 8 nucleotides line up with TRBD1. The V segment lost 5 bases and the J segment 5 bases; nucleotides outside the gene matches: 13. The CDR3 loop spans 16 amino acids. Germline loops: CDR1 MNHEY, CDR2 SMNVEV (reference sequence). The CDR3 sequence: CASSPKTGGIGYGYTF. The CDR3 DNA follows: TGTGCCAGCAGTCCAAAAACAGGGGGAATTGGGTATGGCTACACCTTC.

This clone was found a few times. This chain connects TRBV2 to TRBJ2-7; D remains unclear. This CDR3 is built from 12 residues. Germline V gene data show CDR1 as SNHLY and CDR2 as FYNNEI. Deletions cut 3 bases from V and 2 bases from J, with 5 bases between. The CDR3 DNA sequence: TGTGCCAGCAGTGAGTTGCCCTACGAGCAGTACTTC. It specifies CASSELPYEQYF.

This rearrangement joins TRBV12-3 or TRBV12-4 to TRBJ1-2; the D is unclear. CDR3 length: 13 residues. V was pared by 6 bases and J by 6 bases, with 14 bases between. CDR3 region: CASSLDLVDGYTF. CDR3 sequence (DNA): TGTGCCAGCAGCCTGGATCTGGTGGATGGCTACACCTTC.

The CDR3 reads CASSLGQNTEAFF. The CDR3 DNA sequence: TGTGCCAGCAGCCTGGGACAGAACACTGAAGCTTTCTTT. This chain connects TRBV7-2 to TRBJ1-1; weak D call: TRBD1 (6 bases). Germline V gene data show CDR1 as SGHTA and CDR2 as FQGNSA. The CDR3 consists of 13 residues. V lost 5 bases and J 1 base, leaving 8 bases between the germline ends.

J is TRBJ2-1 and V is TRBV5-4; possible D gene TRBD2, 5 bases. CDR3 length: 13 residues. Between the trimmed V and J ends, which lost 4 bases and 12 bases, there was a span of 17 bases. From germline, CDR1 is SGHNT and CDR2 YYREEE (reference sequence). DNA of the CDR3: TGTGCCAGCAGCCTCTGGACTGAGGACGGGCAGTTCTTC. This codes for CASSLWTEDGQFF.

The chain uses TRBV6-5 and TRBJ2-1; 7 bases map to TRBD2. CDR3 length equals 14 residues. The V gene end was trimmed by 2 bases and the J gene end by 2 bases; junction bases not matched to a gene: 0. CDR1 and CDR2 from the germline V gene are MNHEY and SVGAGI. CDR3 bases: TGTGCCAGCAGTTACGGGGGGGCCTACAATGAGCAGTTCTTC. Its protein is CASSYGGAYNEQFF.

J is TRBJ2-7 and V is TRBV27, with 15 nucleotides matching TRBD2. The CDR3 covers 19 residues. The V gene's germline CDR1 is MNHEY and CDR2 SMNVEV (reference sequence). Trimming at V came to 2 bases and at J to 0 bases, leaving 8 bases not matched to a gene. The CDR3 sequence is CASSLRRTSGRASSYEQYF. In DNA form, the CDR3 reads TGTGCCAGCAGTTTAAGGCGGACTAGCGGGAGGGCGAGCTCCTACGAGCAGTACTTC.

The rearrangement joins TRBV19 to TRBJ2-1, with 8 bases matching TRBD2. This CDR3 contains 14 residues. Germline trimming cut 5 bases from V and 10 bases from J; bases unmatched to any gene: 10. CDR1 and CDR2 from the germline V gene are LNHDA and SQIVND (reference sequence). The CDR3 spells CASSPTSGRTEQFF. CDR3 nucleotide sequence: TGTGCCAGTAGTCCTACTAGCGGTCGTACGGAGCAGTTCTTC.

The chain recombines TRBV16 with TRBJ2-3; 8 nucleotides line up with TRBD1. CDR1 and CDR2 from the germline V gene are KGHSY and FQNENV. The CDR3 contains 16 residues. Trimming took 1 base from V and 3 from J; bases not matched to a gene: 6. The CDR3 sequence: CASSQLVRQGTDTQYF. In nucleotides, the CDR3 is TGTGCCAGCAGCCAATTGGTGAGACAGGGGACAGATACGCAGTATTTT.

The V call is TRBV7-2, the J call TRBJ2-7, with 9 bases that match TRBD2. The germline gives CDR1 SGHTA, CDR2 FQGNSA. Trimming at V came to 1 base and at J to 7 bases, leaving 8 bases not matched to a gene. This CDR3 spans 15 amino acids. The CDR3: CASSLDGGRAREQYF. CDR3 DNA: TGTGCCAGCAGCTTAGACGGCGGGAGGGCGAGAGAGCAGTACTTC.

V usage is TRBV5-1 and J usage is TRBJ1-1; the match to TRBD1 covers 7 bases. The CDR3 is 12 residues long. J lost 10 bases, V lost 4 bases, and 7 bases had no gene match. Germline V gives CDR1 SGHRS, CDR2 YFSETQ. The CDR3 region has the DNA TGCGCCAGCAGCGTCGGACAGGAGCGAGCTTTCTTT. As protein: CASSVGQERAFF. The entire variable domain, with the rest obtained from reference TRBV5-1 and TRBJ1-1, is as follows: KAGVTQTPRYLIKTRGQQVTLSCSPISGHRSVSWYQQTPGQGLQFLFEYFSETQRNKGNFPGRFSGRQFSNSRSEMNVSTLELGDSALYLCASSVGQERAFFGQGTRLTVV.

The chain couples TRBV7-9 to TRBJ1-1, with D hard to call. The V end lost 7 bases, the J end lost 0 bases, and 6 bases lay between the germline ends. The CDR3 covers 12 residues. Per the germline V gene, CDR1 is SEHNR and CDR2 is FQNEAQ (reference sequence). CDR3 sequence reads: CASTGVNTEAFF. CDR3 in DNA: TGTGCCAGCACGGGTGTGAACACTGAAGCTTTCTTT.

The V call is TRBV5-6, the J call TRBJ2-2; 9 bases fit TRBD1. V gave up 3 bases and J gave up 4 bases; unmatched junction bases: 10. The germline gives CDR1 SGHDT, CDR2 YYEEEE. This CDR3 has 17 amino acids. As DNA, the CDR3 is TGTGCCAGCAGCTCGGTGGGGGGGACAGGGACCACCGGGGAGCTGTTTTTT. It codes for CASSSVGGTGTTGELFF.

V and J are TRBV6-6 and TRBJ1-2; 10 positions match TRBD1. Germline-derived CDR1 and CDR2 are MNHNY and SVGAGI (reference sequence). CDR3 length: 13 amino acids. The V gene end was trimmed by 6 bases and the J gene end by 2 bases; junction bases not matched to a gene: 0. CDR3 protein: CASRGQGNYGYTF. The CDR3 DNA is TGTGCCAGCAGGGGACAGGGGAACTATGGCTACACCTTC.

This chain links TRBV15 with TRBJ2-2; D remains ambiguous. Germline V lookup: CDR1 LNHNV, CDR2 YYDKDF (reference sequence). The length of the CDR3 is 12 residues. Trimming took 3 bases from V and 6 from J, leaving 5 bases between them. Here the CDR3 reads CATSRQPGELFF. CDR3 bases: TGTGCCACCAGCAGGCAACCCGGGGAGCTGTTTTTT.

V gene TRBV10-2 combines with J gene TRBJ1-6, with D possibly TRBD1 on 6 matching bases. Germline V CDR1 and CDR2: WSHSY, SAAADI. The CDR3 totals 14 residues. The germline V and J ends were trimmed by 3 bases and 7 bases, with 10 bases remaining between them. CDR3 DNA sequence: TGCGCCAGCAGTGAAGGGGGGTACAATTCACCCCTCCACTTT. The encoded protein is CASSEGGYNSPLHF.

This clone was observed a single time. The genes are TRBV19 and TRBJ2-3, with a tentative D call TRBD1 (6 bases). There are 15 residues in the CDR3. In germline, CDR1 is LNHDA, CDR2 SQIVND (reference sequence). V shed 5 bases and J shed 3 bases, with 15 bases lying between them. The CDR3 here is CASSPQGRGTDTQYF. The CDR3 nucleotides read TGTGCCAGTAGTCCCCAGGGGAGAGGGACAGATACGCAGTATTTT.

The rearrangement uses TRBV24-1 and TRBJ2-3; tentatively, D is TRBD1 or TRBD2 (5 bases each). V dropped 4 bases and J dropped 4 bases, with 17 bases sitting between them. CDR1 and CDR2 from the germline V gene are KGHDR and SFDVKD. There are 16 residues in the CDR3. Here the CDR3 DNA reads TGTGCCACCAGTGACCCCAGGGTTCAGGGACCAGATACGCAGTATTTT. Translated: CATSDPRVQGPDTQYF.

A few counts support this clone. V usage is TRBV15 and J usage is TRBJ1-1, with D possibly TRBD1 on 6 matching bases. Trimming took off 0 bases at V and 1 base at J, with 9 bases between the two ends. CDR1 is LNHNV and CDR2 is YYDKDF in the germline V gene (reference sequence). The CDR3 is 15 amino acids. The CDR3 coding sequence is TGTGCCACCAGCAGAGATCCAGGGGCGAACACTGAAGCTTTCTTT. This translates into CATSRDPGANTEAFF.